One T cell receptor beta chain is described in this entry. The antigen is unknown. The CDR3 contains 14 residues. Germline loops: CDR1 LNHDA, CDR2 SQIVND (reference sequence). V trimming: 4 bases; J trimming: 7 bases; junction bases outside the gene matches: 6. This PCR relied on a set of 60 Vbeta primers and 13 Jbeta primers. Sequenced by immunoSEQ multiplex PCR; TCRdb stores in-frame clones only, minus some. The sample carries over 100,000 clones, nearly 80% recorded once. This entry comes from a study of cytomegalovirus exposure and HLA in healthy donors. Overall study results and limits: As was reported, the HLA-A and HLA-B alleles of most subjects were accurately predicted from TCR beta sequences. Researchers catalogued over 150 TCR beta chains as cytomegalovirus-associated. In terms of immune exposure information, only CMV serostatus was available. For cytomegalovirus status, the classifier reportedly gave diagnoses with high specificity and sensitivity.

The V gene is TRBV19, the J gene TRBJ1-2; 10 bases line up with TRBD1. Sequencing input: PBMCs. This sequence originates from a male donor in good health and CMV-seronegative. CDR3 bases: TGTGCCAGTAGTAGGGACAGGGGCTCTGCTGGCTACACCTTC. Its protein product is CASSRDRGSAGYTF.